The clone carrying this T cell receptor beta chain appeared a few times. Its specificity is not known. This sample is drawn from a study of naive and memory T cell subsets. Regarding the study as a whole: Possibly reflecting memory cells re-expressing CD45RA, a few larger clonotypes occurred in naive repertoires, especially CD8. In naive cells, over 95% of TCR sequences were seen only once.

An equimolar mix of two oligonucleotides served as the beta constant-region primer for TRBC1 and TRBC2. Nested alpha and beta constant-region primers with the SP2 primer drove four PCR rounds on ligated cDNA. A 12-nucleotide UMI and the SP2 primer were added to the cDNA 3' end by oligonucleotide ligation. One entry per CDR3 protein, called by TCRdb with MiXCR from the UMI-ligation and nested PCR reads. The table has roughly 100,000 distinct CDR3 sequences, roughly 14% seen once; the top ten hold around 2.8%. Germline trimming cut 3 bases from V and 8 bases from J; bases unmatched to any gene: 15. Germline assignment: CDR1 SQVTM and CDR2 ANQGSEA. This CDR3 contains 15 residues. Overnight CMV lysate stimulation of fresh PBMCs defined donor CMV status by CD4+ IFNgamma. Cells stained for CD3, CD4, CD8, CD45RA and CD27 were sorted into four subsets.

This TCR came from a human donor in good health. Sequenced: naive CD8+ T cells from blood. The genes are TRBV29-1 and TRBJ1-2; 7 bases are shared with TRBD1. The CDR3 sequence is CSVDQSGQRELGYTF. The CDR3 nucleotides read TGCAGCGTTGATCAATCGGGACAGAGGGAGCTCGGCTACACCTTC.